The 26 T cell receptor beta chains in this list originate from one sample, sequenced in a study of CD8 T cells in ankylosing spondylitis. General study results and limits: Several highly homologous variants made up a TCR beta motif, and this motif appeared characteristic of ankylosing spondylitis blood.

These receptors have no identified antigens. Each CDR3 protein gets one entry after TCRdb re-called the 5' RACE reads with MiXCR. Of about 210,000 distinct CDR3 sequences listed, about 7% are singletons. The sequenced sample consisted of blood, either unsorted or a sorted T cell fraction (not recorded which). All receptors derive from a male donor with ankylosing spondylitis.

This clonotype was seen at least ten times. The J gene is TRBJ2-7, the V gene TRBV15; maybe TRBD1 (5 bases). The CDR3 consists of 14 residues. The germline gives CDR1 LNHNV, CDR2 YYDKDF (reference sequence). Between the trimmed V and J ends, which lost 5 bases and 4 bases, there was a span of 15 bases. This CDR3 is CATSQKGQAYEQYF. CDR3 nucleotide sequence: TGTGCCACCAGCCAGAAGGGGCAGGCGTACGAGCAGTACTTC.

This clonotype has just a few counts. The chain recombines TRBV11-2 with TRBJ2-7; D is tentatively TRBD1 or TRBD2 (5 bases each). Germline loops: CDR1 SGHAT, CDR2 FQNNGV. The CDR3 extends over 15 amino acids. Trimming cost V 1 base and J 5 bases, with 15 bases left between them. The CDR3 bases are TGTGCCAGCAGCTTAGGGGGGACGCCGGGCCACGAGCAGTACTTC. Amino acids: CASSLGGTPGHEQYF.

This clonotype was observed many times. CDR3 amino acids: CASSSGLHTQYF. For the CDR3, the DNA is TGTGCCAGCAGTTCGGGACTCCATACGCAGTATTTT. The chain couples TRBV12-3 or TRBV12-4 to TRBJ2-3, with D maybe TRBD2 (6 bases). The CDR3 totals 12 residues. Trimming left V 4 bases short and J 7 bases short, with 9 bases between.

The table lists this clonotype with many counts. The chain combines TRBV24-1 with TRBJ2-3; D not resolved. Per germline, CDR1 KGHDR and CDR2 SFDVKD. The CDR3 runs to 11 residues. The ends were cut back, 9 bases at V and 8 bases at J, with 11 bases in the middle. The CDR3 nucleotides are TGTGCCACCGAGACCTACGGTACGCAGTATTTT. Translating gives CATETYGTQYF.

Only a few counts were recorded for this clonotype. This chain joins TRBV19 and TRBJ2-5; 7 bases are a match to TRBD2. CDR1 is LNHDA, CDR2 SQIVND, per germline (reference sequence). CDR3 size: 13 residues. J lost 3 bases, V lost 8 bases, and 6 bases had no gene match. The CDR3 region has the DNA TGTGCCAGTGCGGGGGACGGAGAAGAGACCCAGTACTTC. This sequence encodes CASAGDGEETQYF.

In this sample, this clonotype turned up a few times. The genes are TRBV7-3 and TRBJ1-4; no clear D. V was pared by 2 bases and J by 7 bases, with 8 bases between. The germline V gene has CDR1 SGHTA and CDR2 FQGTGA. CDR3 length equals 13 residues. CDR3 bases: TGTGCCAGCAGCTTATTCATGTCTGAAAAACTGTTTTTT. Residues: CASSLFMSEKLFF.

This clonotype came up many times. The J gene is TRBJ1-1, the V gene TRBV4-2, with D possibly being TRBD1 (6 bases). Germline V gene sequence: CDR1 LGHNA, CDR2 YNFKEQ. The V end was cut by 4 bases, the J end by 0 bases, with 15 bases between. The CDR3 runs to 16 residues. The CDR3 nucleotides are TGTGCCAGCAGCCGGGGGCGGGGGGCCGTGAACACTGAAGCTTTCTTT. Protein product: CASSRGRGAVNTEAFF.

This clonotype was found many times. DNA for the CDR3: TGTGCCAGCAGCTTCCGGGACTTCACCTACGAGCAGTACTTC. It is translated as CASSFRDFTYEQYF. The chain joins TRBV7-9 to TRBJ2-7; D is perhaps TRBD2 (6 bases). The CDR3 loop spans 14 amino acids. Germline V lookup: CDR1 SEHNR, CDR2 FQNEAQ (reference sequence). V was pared by 3 bases and J by 2 bases, with 11 bases between. The variable domain in full, completed from reference TRBV7-9 and TRBJ2-7, reads DTGVSQNPRHKITKRGQNVTFRCDPISEHNRLYWYRQTLGQGPEFLTYFQNEAQLEKSRLLSDRFSAERPKGSFSTLEIQRTEQGDSAMYLCASSFRDFTYEQYFGPGTRLTVT.

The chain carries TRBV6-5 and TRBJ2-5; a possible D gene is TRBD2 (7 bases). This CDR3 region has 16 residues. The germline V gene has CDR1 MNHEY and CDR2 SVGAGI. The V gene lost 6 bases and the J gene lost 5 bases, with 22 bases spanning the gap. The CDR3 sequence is CASSYGEGGLYETQYF. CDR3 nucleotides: TGTGCCAGCAGCTACGGCGAGGGGGGGCTCTATGAGACCCAGTACTTC.

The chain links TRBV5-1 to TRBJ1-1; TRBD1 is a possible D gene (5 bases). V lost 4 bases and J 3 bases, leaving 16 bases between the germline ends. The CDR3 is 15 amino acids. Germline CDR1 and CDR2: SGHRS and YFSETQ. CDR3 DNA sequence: TGCGCCAGCAGCATTGGATGGGGGGTCGACACTGAAGCTTTCTTT. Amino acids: CASSIGWGVDTEAFF.

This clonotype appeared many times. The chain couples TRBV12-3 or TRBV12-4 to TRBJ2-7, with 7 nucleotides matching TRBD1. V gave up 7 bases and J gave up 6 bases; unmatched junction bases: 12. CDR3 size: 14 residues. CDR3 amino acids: CASTDRTGDSEQYF. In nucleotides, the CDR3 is TGTGCCAGCACCGATCGAACAGGGGATTCCGAGCAGTACTTC.

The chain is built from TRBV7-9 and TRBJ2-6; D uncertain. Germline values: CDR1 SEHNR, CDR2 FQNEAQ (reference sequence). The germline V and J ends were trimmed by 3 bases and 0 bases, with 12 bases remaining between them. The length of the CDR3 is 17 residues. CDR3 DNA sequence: TGTGCCAGCAGCTTGTCTACTGCCGCCTCTGGGGCCAACGTCCTGACTTTC. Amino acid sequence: CASSLSTAASGANVLTF. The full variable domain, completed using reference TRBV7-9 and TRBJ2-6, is DTGVSQNPRHKITKRGQNVTFRCDPISEHNRLYWYRQTLGQGPEFLTYFQNEAQLEKSRLLSDRFSAERPKGSFSTLEIQRTEQGDSAMYLCASSLSTAASGANVLTFGAGSRLTVL.

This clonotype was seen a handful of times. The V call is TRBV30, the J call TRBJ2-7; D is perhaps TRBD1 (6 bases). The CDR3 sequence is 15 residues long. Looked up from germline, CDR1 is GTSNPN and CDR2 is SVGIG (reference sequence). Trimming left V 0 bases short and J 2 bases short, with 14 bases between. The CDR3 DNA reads TGTGCCTGGAGTGTACGCAGGGGATCTACCTACGAGCAGTACTTC. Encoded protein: CAWSVRRGSTYEQYF.

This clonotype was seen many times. The CDR3 DNA sequence: TGTGCCAGCAGCCCAAGACTAGCGGGCGGCACAGATACGCAGTATTTT. Its translation is CASSPRLAGGTDTQYF. V is TRBV13 and J is TRBJ2-3; the match to TRBD2 covers 10 bases. The V gene's germline CDR1 is PRHDT and CDR2 FYEKMQ (reference sequence). With V trimmed by 5 bases and J by 1 base, 6 bases remained unmatched. This CDR3 spans 16 amino acids.

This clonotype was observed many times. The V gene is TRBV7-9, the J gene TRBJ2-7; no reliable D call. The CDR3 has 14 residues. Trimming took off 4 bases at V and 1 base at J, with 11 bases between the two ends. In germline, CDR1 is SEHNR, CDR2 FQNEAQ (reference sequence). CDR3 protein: CASSSRTVSYEQYF. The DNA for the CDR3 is TGTGCCAGCAGCTCTCGGACGGTTTCCTACGAGCAGTACTTC.

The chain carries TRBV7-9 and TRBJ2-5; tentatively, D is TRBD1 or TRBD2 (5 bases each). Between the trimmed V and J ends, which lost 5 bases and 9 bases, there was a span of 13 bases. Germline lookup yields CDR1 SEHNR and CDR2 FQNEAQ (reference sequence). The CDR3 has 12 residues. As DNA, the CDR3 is TGTGCCAGCAGCCCGGGGCCAAAGTCCCAGTACTTC. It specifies CASSPGPKSQYF.

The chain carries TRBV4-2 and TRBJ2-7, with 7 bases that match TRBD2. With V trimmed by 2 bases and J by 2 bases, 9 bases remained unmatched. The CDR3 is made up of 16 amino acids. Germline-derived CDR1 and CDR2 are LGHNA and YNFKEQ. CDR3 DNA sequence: TGTGCCAGCAGCCAATCCACTAGCGCAAAACCCTACGAGCAGTACTTC. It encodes CASSQSTSAKPYEQYF.

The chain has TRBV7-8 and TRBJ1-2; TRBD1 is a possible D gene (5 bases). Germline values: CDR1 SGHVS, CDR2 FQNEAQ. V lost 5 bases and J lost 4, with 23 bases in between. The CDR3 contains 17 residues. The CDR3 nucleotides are TGTGCCAGCAGCGTAACCGGGACGGGAAGCTTGGGCTATGGCTACACCTTC. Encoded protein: CASSVTGTGSLGYGYTF.

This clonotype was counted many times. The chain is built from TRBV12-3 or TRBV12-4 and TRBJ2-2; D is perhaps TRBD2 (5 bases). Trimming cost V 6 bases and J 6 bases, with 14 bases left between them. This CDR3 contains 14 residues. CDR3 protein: CASSSLGIAGELFF. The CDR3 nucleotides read TGTGCCAGCAGCTCACTAGGGATCGCCGGGGAGCTGTTTTTT.

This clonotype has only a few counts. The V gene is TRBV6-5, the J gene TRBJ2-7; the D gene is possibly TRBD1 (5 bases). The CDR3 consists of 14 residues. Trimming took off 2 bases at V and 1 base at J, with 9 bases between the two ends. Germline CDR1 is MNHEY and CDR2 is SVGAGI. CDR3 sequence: CASSYMQGSYEQYF. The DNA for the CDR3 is TGTGCCAGCAGTTACATGCAGGGTTCCTACGAGCAGTACTTC.

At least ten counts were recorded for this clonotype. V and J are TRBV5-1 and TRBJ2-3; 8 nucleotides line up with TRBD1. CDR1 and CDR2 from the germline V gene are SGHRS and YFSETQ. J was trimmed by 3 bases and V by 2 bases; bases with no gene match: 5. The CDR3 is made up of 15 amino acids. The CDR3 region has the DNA TGCGCCAGCAGCTTTACAGGGGGAAGGACAGATACGCAGTATTTT. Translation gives CASSFTGGRTDTQYF.

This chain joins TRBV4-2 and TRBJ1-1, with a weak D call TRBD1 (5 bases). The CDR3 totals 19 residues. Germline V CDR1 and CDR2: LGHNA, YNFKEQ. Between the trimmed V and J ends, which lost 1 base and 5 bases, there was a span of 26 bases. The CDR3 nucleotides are TGTGCCAGCAGCCAAGGCACACCCCGGACACAGGTTATGGGAACTGAAGCTTTCTTT. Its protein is CASSQGTPRTQVMGTEAFF.

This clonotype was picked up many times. The DNA of the CDR3 is TGTGCCAGCAGCCCAAAGGGGCTGAACACTGAAGCTTTCTTT. It is translated as CASSPKGLNTEAFF. The V and J genes are TRBV13 and TRBJ1-1; a weak D match, TRBD1 (5 bases). CDR1 and CDR2 from the germline V gene are PRHDT and FYEKMQ (reference sequence). V was pared by 5 bases and J by 0 bases, with 10 bases between. The CDR3 is made up of 14 amino acids.

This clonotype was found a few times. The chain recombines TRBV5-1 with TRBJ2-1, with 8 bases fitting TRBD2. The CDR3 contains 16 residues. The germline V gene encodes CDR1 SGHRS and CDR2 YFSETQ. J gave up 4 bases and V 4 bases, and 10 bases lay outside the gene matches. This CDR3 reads CASSASSGRLYNEQFF. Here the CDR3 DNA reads TGCGCCAGCAGCGCCTCCAGCGGGAGATTGTACAATGAGCAGTTCTTC.

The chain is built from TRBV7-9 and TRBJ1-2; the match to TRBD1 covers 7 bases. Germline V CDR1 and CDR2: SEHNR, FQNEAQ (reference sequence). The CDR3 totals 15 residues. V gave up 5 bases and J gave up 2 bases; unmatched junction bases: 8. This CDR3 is CASSTGARSNYGYTF. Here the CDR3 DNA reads TGTGCCAGCAGCACAGGGGCCAGGAGCAACTATGGCTACACCTTC.

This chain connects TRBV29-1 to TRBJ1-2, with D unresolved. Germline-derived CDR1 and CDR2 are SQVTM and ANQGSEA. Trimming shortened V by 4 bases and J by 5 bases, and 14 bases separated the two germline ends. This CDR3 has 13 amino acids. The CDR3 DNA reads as TGCAGCGTTGTCCCGCCCGGGGATTATGGCTACACCTTC. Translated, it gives CSVVPPGDYGYTF.